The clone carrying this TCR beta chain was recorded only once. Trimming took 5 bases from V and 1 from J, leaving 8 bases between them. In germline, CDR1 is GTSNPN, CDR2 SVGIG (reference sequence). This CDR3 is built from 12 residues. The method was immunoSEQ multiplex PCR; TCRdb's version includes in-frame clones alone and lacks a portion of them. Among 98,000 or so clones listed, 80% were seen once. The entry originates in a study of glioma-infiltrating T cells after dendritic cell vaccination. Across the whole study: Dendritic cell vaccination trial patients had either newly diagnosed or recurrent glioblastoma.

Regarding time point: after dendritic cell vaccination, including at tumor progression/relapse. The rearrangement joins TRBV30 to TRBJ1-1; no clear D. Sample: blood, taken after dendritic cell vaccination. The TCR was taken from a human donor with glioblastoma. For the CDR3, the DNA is TGTGCCTGGCAGAGGGAGAACACTGAAGCTTTCTTT. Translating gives CAWQRENTEAFF.